This T cell receptor (beta chain) was retrieved from a study of spatial heterogeneity in lung cancer. The library protocol tagged each TCR cDNA with a unique molecular identifier. TCRdb called the 5' RACE reads again in MiXCR, with one record for every CDR3 protein. The sample records about 4,200 distinct CDR3 sequences, 6% to 7% being singletons. At least ten counts were recorded for this clonotype. Antigen: not known. Stated time point: sample taken at primary tumor resection. Findings and caveats of the study: Tumors with more nonsynonymous mutations had more expanded intratumoral alpha and beta TCRs. Counts for ubiquitous and regional expanded TCRs went along with ubiquitous and regional nonsynonymous mutations, respectively. Coverage was estimated at roughly 7% of tumor T cells for alpha chains and approximately 14% for beta chains.

Trimming took 8 bases from V and 6 from J, leaving 23 bases between them. Germline V gives CDR1 MNHEY, CDR2 SVGEGT. The CDR3 totals 16 residues. V is TRBV6-2 or TRBV6-3 and J is TRBJ2-1; D gene unclear. The TCR comes from a male donor with early-stage non-small cell lung cancer. The material sequenced was lung tumor tissue, taken at surgery. CDR3 DNA sequence: TGTGCCAGCTCTTCGCCCTCCAACCCGGTAGTCAATGAGCAGTTCTTC. Translating it yields CASSSPSNPVVNEQFF.